The rows below give T cell receptor beta chains drawn from one sample of a study of cytomegalovirus exposure and HLA in healthy donors. TCRdb's table, derived via immunoSEQ multiplex PCR, lists solely in-frame clones and lacks some. The sample includes some 110,000 clones, roughly 86% of them seen just once. Input material: PBMCs. These receptors originate from a woman aged 18 to 35 in good health and CMV-seropositive. Both conserved end residues are part of each CDR3. Each record gives: V gene, D gene, J gene, CDR3 protein. The D gene is left open where the match is weak.

v_call: TRBV9; d_call: TRBD2; j_call: TRBJ2-3; cdr3_aa: CASSVASGGQDTQYF
v_call: TRBV12-5; d_call: TRBD1; j_call: TRBJ2-5; cdr3_aa: CASGSDRVRQETQYF
v_call: TRBV11-2; d_call: NA; j_call: TRBJ2-1; cdr3_aa: CASSPLGGIYNEQFF
v_call: TRBV11-2; d_call: TRBD2; j_call: TRBJ2-7; cdr3_aa: CASSRTSFEQYF
v_call: TRBV7-7; d_call: NA; j_call: TRBJ2-5; cdr3_aa: CASSPDRIGKTQYF
v_call: TRBV11-3; d_call: TRBD1; j_call: TRBJ1-1; cdr3_aa: CASSFLTGGTEAFF
v_call: TRBV2; d_call: TRBD1; j_call: TRBJ1-2; cdr3_aa: CASRRGLRDRPVTF
v_call: TRBV18; d_call: TRBD1; j_call: TRBJ2-5; cdr3_aa: CASSPGQGSLGTQYF
v_call: TRBV5-1; d_call: TRBD1; j_call: TRBJ1-4; cdr3_aa: CASSPQGAREKLFF
v_call: TRBV6-1; d_call: NA; j_call: TRBJ2-3; cdr3_aa: CASSEMGASTDTQYF
v_call: TRBV27; d_call: NA; j_call: TRBJ2-2; cdr3_aa: CASSPKGQTTGELFF
v_call: TRBV28; d_call: NA; j_call: TRBJ1-6; cdr3_aa: CASSLPAGVRPLHF
v_call: TRBV30; d_call: NA; j_call: TRBJ1-2; cdr3_aa: CAWRVGGDYGYTF
v_call: TRBV6-5; d_call: NA; j_call: TRBJ2-5; cdr3_aa: CASRMEVTYQETQYF
v_call: TRBV30; d_call: NA; j_call: TRBJ2-1; cdr3_aa: CAWSGGNEQFF
v_call: TRBV6-1; d_call: TRBD1; j_call: TRBJ2-2; cdr3_aa: CASSVMGQGANGELFF